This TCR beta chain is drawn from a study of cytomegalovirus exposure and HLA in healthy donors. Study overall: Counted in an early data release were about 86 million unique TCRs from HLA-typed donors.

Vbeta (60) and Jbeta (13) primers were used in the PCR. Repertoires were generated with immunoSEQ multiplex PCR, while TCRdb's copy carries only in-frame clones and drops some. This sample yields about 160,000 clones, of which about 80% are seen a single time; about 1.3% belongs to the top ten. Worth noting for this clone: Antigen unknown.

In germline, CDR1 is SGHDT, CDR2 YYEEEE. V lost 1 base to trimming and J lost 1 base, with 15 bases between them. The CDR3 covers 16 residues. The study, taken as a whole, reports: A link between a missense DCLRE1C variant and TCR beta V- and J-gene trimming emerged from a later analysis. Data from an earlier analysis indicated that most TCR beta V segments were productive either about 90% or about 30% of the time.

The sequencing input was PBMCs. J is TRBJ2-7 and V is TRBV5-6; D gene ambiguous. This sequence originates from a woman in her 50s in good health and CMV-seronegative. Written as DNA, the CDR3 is TGTGCCAGCAGCTTGCGATCTAGTCAGTGGTCCTACGAGCAGTACTTC. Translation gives CASSLRSSQWSYEQYF.